Sequencing of this TCR beta chain was carried out in a study of blood T cell repertoires in COVID-19. Study overall: COVID-19 samples from acute and convalescent phases originated in the United States, Italy and Spain. T cells, B-cell-depleted T cells, or PBMCs supplied cDNA or gDNA.

Seattle enrolled patients during active infection and tracked them longitudinally. Trimming took 1 base from V and 5 from J, leaving 18 bases between them. Germline V lookup: CDR1 SGHKS, CDR2 YYEKEE (reference sequence). CDR3 length: 16 residues. Per the original methods: Nucleated cell counts were estimated from reference gene primer amplification. Clones were sequenced by immunoSEQ multiplex PCR, and TCRdb holds only the in-frame ones, with some missing. V, J and clone size are those of that table, while D and trimming were read from the DNA. The table shows tens of thousands of clones, with 77% occurring only once.

This sequence joins TRBV5-5 and TRBJ1-1; D uncertain. The sample consisted of peripheral blood. The TCR was taken from a man between 65 and 79 years old with COVID-19, enrolled during active disease. The CDR3 protein is CASSLRTNSFNTEAFF. The CDR3 DNA sequence: TGTGCCAGCAGCTTGAGGACTAATAGCTTTAATACTGAAGCTTTCTTT. The whole variable domain, filled in from reference TRBV5-5 and TRBJ1-1, reads DAGVTQSPTHLIKTRGQQVTLRCSPISGHKSVSWYQQVLGQGPQFIFQYYEKEERGRGNFPDRFSARQFPNYSSELNVNALLLGDSALYLCASSLRTNSFNTEAFFGQGTRLTVV.